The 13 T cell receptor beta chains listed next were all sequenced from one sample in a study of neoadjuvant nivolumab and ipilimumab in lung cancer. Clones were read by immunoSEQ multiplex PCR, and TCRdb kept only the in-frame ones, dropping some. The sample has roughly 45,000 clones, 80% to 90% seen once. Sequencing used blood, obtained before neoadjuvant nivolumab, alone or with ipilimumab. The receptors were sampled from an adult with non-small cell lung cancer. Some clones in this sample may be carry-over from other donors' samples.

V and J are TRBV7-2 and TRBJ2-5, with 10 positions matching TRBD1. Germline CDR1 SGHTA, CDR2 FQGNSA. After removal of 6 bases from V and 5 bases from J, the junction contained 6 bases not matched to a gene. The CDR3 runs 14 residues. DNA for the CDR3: TGTGCCAGCAGTCCGGACAGGGGGTTTGAGACCCAGTACTTC. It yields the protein CASSPDRGFETQYF.

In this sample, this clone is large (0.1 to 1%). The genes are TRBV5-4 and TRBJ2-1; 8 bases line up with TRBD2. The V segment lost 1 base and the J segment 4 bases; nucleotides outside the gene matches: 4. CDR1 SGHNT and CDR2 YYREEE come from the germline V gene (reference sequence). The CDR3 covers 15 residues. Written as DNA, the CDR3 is TGTGCCAGCAGCTTGTCGGGGGGGCTATACAATGAGCAGTTCTTC. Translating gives CASSLSGGLYNEQFF.

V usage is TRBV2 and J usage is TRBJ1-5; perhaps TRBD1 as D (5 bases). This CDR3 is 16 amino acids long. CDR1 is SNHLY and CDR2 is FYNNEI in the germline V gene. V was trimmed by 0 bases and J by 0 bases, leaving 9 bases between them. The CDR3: CASSEAGQLSNQPQHF. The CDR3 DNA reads TGTGCCAGCAGTGAAGCGGGGCAGCTTAGCAATCAGCCCCAGCATTTT.

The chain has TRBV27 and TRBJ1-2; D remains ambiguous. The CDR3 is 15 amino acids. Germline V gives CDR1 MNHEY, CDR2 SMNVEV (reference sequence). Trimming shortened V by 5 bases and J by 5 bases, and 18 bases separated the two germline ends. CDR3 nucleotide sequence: TGTGCCAGCAGTCCATTATTGCCGGGTGGTTATGGCTACACCTTC. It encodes CASSPLLPGGYGYTF.

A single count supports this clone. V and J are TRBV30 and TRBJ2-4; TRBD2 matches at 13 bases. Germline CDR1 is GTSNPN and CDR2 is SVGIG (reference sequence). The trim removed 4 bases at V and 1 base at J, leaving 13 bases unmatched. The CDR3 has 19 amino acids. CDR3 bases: TGTGCCTGGAACACCCGGACTAGCGGGAGACCCTCTGCCAAAAACATTCAGTACTTC. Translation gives CAWNTRTSGRPSAKNIQYF.

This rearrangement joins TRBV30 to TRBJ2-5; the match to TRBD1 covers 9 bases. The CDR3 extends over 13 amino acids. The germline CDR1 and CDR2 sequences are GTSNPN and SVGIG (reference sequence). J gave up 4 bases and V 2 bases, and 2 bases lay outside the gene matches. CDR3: CAWSWDRVETQYF. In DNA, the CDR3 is TGTGCCTGGAGTTGGGACAGGGTAGAGACCCAGTACTTC.

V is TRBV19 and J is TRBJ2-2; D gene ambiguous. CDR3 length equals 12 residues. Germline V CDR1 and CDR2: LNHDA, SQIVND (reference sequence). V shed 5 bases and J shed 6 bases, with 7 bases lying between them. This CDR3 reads CASSEVPGELFF. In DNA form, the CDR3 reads TGTGCCAGTAGTGAGGTCCCCGGGGAGCTGTTTTTT.

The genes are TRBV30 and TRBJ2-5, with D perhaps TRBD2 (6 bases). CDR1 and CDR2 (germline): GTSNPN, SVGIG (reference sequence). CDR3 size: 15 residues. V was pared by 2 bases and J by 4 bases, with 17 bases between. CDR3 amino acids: CAWSPFSYGRETQYF. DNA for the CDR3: TGTGCCTGGAGTCCCTTCTCCTACGGGAGAGAGACCCAGTACTTC.

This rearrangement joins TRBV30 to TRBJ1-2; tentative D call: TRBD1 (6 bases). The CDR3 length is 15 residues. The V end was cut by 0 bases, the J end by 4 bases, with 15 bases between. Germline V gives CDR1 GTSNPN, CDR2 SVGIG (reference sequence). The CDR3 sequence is CAWSVLRGVSYGYTF. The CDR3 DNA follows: TGTGCCTGGAGTGTATTGAGGGGGGTGAGCTATGGCTACACCTTC.

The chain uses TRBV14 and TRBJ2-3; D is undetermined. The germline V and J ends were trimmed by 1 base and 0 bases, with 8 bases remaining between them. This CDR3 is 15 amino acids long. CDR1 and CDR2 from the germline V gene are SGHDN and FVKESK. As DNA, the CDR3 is TGTGCCAGCAGCCAAGTGGCCCCTAGCACAGATACGCAGTATTTT. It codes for CASSQVAPSTDTQYF.

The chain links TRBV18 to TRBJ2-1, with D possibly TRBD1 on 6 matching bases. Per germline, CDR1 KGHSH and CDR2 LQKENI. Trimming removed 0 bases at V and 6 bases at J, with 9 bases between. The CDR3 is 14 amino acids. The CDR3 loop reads CASSPPIGGNEQFF. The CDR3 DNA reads TGTGCCAGCTCACCACCGATAGGGGGCAATGAGCAGTTCTTC.

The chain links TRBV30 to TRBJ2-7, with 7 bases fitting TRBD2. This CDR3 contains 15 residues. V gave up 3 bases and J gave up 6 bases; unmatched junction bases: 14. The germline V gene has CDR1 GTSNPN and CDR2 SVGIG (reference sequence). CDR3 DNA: TGTGCCTGGAGGCCGGGCCCTCCTTTAGCGGGCGAGCAGTACTTC. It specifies CAWRPGPPLAGEQYF.

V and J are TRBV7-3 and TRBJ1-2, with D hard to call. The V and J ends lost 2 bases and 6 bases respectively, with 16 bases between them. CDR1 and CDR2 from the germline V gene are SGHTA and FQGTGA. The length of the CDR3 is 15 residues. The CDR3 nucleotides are TGTGCCAGCAGCTTAGAGTATGAGGGAAGGAATGGCTACACCTTC. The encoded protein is CASSLEYEGRNGYTF. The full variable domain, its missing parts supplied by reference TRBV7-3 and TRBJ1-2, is GAGVSQTPSNKVTEKGKYVELRCDPISGHTALYWYRQSLGQGPEFLIYFQGTGAADDSGLPNDRFFAVRPEGSVSTLKIQRTERGDSAVYLCASSLEYEGRNGYTFGSGTRLTVV.